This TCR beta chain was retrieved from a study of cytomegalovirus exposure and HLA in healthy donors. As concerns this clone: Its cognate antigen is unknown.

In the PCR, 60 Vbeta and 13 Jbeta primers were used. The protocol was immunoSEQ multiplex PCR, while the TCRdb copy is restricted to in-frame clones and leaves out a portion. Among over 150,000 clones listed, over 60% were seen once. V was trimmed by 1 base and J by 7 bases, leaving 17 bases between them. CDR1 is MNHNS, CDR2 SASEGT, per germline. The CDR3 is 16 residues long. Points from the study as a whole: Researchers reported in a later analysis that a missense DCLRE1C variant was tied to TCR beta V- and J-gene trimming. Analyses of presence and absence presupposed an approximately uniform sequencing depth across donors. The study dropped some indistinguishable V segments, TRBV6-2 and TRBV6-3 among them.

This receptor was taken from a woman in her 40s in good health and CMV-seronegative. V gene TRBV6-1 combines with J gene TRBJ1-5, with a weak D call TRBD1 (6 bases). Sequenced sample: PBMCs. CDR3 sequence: CASSEGQGSFRQPQHF. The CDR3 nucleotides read TGTGCCAGCAGTGAAGGGCAGGGGAGCTTTAGGCAGCCCCAGCATTTT.